Shown below are 7 T cell receptor beta chains from a single sample sequenced in a study of long-term antiretroviral therapy in people with HIV. Version v3.0 of the immunoSEQ assay was performed at survey level. The repertoire was sequenced with immunoSEQ multiplex PCR; TCRdb's copy has only in-frame clones and lacks some. The data hold 26,000 or so clones, with 65% to 85% observed a single time. Specimen: unsorted PBMCs, collected 3 years after starting antiretroviral therapy. These receptors came from a young man with HIV.

The chain recombines TRBV6-5 with TRBJ1-1; 8 positions agree with TRBD1. The CDR3 covers 15 residues. V lost 2 bases and J lost 1; bases outside the gene matches: 3. Germline V gene data show CDR1 as MNHEY and CDR2 as SVGAGI. As DNA, the CDR3 is TGTGCCAGCAGTTACGGGCAGGGGGCGAACACTGAAGCTTTCTTT. It encodes CASSYGQGANTEAFF.

V usage is TRBV9 and J usage is TRBJ2-3; possibly TRBD2 for D (6 bases). The length of the CDR3 is 16 residues. Germline lookup yields CDR1 SGDLS and CDR2 YYNGEE. V was trimmed by 0 bases and J by 5 bases, leaving 16 bases between them. The CDR3 nucleotides read TGTGCCAGCAGCGTAGAAGGCAGGAGGGGCGAAGATACGCAGTATTTT. Amino acids: CASSVEGRRGEDTQYF.

This sequence joins TRBV2 and TRBJ1-2; D is possibly TRBD1 (6 bases). V lost 7 bases, J lost 7 bases, and 10 bases lay in between. Germline assignment: CDR1 SNHLY and CDR2 FYNNEI. The CDR3 runs 11 residues. This CDR3 is CASNRAGGYTF. The DNA of the CDR3 is TGTGCCAGCAACAGGGCTGGTGGCTACACCTTC.

In its sample, this clone was seen a few times. The V gene is TRBV4-1, the J gene TRBJ1-1; perhaps TRBD1 as D (6 bases). Trimming left V 0 bases short and J 4 bases short, with 12 bases between. The CDR3 loop spans 15 amino acids. Germline CDR1 reads MGHRA; CDR2 reads YSYEKL. CDR3 residues: CASSQDIQGSTEAFF. For the CDR3, the DNA is TGCGCCAGCAGCCAAGATATCCAGGGGAGCACTGAAGCTTTCTTT.

This rearrangement joins TRBV28 to TRBJ2-2; D is uncertain. V was clipped by 3 bases and J by 2 bases, with 4 bases between them. CDR1 is MDHEN, CDR2 SYDVKM, per germline. This CDR3 has 13 residues. This chain's CDR3 is CASSFLNTGELFF. For the CDR3, the DNA is TGTGCCAGCAGTTTTCTAAACACCGGGGAGCTGTTTTTT.

This clone has more than one count but fewer than ten. The chain couples TRBV5-1 to TRBJ1-6; no reliable D call. Trimming left V 0 bases short and J 8 bases short, with 21 bases between. CDR1 SGHRS and CDR2 YFSETQ come from the germline V gene. The CDR3 sequence is 18 residues long. CDR3 DNA: TGCGCCAGCAGCTTGGAAGGGCTGAGGGCAGCGGACGATTCACCCCTCCACTTT. It is translated as CASSLEGLRAADDSPLHF.

The chain joins TRBV5-8 to TRBJ2-5; TRBD1 aligns across 9 bases. Germline CDR1 and CDR2: SGHTS and YDEGEE. Germline trimming cut 4 bases from V and 2 bases from J; bases unmatched to any gene: 9. The CDR3 length is 16 residues. The CDR3 sequence is CASSPGTGYTQETQYF. The CDR3 coding sequence is TGTGCCAGCAGCCCGGGGACAGGGTATACTCAAGAGACCCAGTACTTC.